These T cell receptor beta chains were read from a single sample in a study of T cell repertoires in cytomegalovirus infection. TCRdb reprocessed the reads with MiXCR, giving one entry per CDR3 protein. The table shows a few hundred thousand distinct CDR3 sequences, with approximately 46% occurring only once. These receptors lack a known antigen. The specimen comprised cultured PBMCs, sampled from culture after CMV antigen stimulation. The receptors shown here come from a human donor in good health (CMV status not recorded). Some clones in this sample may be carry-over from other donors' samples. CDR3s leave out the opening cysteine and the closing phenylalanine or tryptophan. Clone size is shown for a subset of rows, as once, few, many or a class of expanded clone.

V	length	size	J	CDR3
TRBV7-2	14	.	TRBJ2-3	ASSLGPGVSWDTQY
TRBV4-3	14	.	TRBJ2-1	ASSQVGTSLVDEQF
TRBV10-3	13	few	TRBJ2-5	AIGTGLGRGETQY
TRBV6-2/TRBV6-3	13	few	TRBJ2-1	ASSYEGNSYNEQF
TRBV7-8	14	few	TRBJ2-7	ASSPRAPGTSSEQY
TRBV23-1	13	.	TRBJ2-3	ASSQRWGGTDTQY
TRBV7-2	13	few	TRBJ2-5	ASSLGTVDAETQY
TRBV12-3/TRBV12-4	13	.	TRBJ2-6	ASSWAMTGANVLT
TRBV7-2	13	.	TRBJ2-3	ASSQTGVEPDTQY
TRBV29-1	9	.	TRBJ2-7	SASSDYEQY
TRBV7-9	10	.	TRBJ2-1	ASSTSGNEQF
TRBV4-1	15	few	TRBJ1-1	ASSQTPREGLNTEAF
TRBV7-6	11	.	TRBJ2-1	ASSSPSANEQF
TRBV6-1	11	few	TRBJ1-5	ASQAGPDQPQH
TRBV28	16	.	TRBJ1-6	ASSFGGGLRSYNSPLH
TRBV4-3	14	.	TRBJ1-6	ASSLRQGSYNSPLH
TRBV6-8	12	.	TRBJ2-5	ASNPGFNPETQY
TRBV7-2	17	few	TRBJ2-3	ASSLRATSGRAIPDTQY
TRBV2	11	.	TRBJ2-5	ATGSWPLETQY
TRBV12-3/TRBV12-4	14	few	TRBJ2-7	ASSLRSGTGSYEQY
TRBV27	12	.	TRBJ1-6	ASSITGLSSPLH
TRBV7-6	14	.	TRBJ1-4	ASSSRHRGQDEKLF
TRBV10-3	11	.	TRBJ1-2	AISGPAEEGYT
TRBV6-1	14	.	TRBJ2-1	ASSYSGASSYNEQF
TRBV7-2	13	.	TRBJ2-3	ASSSTPGVDITQY
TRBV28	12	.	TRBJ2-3	ASSLDGSADTQY
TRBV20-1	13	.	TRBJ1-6	SARDFGNSASPLH
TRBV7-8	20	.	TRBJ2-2	ASSLTAGTRKNPLANTGELF
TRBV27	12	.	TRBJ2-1	ASTSRSSYNEQF
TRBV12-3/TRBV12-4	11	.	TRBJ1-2	ATEGQANYGYT
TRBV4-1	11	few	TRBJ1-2	ASSQEGIYGYT
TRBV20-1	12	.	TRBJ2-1	SASKAGAYNEQF
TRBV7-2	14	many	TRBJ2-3	ASSSRTSGRADTQY
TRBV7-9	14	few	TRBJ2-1	ASNAPLSSHLNEQF
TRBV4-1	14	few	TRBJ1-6	ASSHFYRVVNSPLH
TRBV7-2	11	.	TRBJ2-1	ASSWGGRNEQF
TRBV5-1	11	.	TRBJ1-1	ASSLGTGVEAF
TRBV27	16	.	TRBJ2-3	ASSFRLADPSSTDTQY
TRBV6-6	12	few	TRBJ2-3	ASNLFSTSDTQY
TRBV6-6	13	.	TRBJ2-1	ASSYSSGSRDEQF
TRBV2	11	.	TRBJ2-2	ASAADTLGELF
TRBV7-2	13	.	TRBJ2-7	ASSYGTSGAYEQY
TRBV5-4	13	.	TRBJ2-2	ASSLVTGDTGELF
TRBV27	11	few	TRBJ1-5	ASSLGINQPQH
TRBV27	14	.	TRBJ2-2	ASSRWGGRNTGELF
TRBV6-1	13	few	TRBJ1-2	ASSLRTLVDYGYT
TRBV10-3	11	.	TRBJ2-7	AITPTSGSGQY
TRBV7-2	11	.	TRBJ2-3	ASLVPSTDTQY
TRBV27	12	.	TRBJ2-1	ASKIAGGPGEQF
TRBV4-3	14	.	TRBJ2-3	ASSQDGRPLADTQY
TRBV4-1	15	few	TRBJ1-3	ASSPGRAYGSGNTIY
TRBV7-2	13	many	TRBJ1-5	ASSLKIYSNQPQH
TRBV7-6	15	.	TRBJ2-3	ASSHLGGLVGTDTQY
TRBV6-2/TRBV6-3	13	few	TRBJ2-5	ASSLVAEDQETQY
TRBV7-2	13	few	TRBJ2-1	ASSSGLAGLNEQF
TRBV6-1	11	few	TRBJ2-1	ASSEYETWGQF
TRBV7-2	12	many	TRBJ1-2	ASSLVTGGDGYT
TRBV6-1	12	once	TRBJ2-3	ASSEEGPRYAQY
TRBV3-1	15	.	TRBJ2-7	ASSQDSTSGSPYEQY